Included here is one T cell receptor beta chain sequence, with context. These data come from a study of T cell responses to AZD1222 COVID-19 vaccine. V dropped 3 bases and J dropped 6 bases, with 8 bases sitting between them. The CDR3 length is 12 residues. The method was immunoSEQ multiplex PCR; TCRdb's version includes in-frame clones alone and lacks a portion of them. In the table there are 100,000 to 130,000 clones, 90% to 95% of which are singletons. Source: peripheral blood, taken 28 days after the second AZD1222 dose. The clonotype originates from an adult who received the AZD1222 COVID-19 vaccine. The gene calls are TRBV12-3 or TRBV12-4 and TRBJ1-2; TRBD1 is a possible D gene (5 bases). CDR3 in amino acids: CASSFGGNGYTF. The CDR3 nucleotides are TGTGCCAGCAGTTTCGGGGGTAATGGCTACACCTTC.